Included here is one T cell receptor (beta chain) sequence, with context. No antigen is known for it. Base qualities are not at hand, and no much larger clone is one base apart. The data belong to a study of shared T cell receptors in the human thymus (dated by TCRdb to the early 2020s). Background for the entire study: The study examined how self-reactive, shared T-cell receptor alpha chains are generated in the human thymus.

Libraries were made using the immunoSEQ multiplex PCR assay. TCRdb took this table from immuneACCESS and kept in-frame rearrangements with V and J called. Such tables lack part of the clones; where checked against another copy, unresolved V genes explain under half of the gap, and the rest is unexplained. The sample table lists under 850,000 clones, 88% of them with a count of one. The ten largest clones capture around 0.0099% of the sample. This sample was shared with a second study, whose subject was human thymus T cells. That second publication adds: The donors were immunologically healthy infants in Finland who had open corrective cardiac surgery for congenital heart defects. Thymus tissue was obtained as surgical resects removed during corrective cardiac surgery. V and J gene segment usage appeared biased in both thymic and peripheral blood repertoires. The related research found that thymic TCR repertoires overlapped highly between unrelated individuals. TCR alpha and beta repertoires from roughly 8 infant thymus samples and a few related peripheral blood samples were characterized in the study. Donor ages ranging from about 7 to 250 days were recorded, and 5 to 7 male and a couple of female infants were included in the cohort. Thymocytes were released mechanically from tissue and stored at -70 °C as pellets of 10-30 million cells. Genomic DNA was extracted from frozen cell pellets with a QIAsymphony instrument. TCRB and TCRAD loci were amplified from a standardized quantity of quality-controlled genomic DNA using the immunoSEQ multiplex PCR assay. The amplicons spanned the V(D)J region and were long enough to cover the CDR3 and allow V and J genes to be identified. Amplicon sequencing was performed on an Illumina platform through the commercial immunoSEQ service. Primer bias and sequencing errors were corrected as previously described, and TCRAD and TCRB were defined on the basis of the IMGT database. Repertoires were analysed with immunoSEQ Analyzer 3.0 and VDJTools, covering basic statistics, V/J segment usage, diversity estimates, rarefaction and pairwise overlap. Chao1, ChaoE, Efron-Thisted, Shannon and inverse Simpson indices were used to estimate diversity, which was also estimated on datasets down-sampled to the smallest sample. For repertoire overlap, CDR3 nucleotide sequence, V gene and J gene had to match strictly, and clustering was done by Jaccard-based multidimensional scaling. On average, thymus samples yielded approximately 780,000 unique TCRB clonotypes, whereas blood samples yielded around 88,000.

Sequenced input: thymocytes. This sequence originates from a boy less than two years old with a congenital heart defect. Donor details come from another sample of the same person, matched by shared clones.

This receptor carries the CDR3 CASSLLSAPPGQTQYF. The DNA sequence reads TGTGCCAGCAGTTTACTGTCGGCCCCCCCTGGGCAGACCCAGTACTTC. The chain is made from TRBV27 and TRBJ2-5, with no D gene named confidently. CDR1 and CDR2, looked up from the germline V gene (reference sequence), are MNHEY and SMNVEV. V is clipped by 2 bases and J by 6 bases, and the sequence between their germline boundaries is 19 bases long. The cysteine opens and the phenylalanine closes a CDR3 of 16 amino acids. CDR3 DNA only is kept here, 48 bases in frame from base 1.